Sequencing of this T cell receptor (beta chain) was carried out in a study of Ad26.COV2.S vaccination and SARS-CoV-2 variants. Across the whole study: Donor joined the COV1001 Ad26.COV2.S trial arm.

Specified treatment: some 20 received Ad26.COV2.S at low or high dose, single or two shots; 5 received placebo; per-sample allocation not given. It was on day 63 after the first vaccine or placebo injection that samples were taken. This Boston cohort included adults aged 18-55 years. Profiling relied on immunoSEQ multiplex PCR, and the TCRdb table lists in-frame clones only, not all of them. Here the sample spans approximately 300,000 clones, just over 85% being singletons. As for this clone: Its target is not known.

Points from the study as a whole: Vaccinees displayed broader spike-specific TCR repertoires than placebo recipients.

The CDR3 runs to 16 residues. The germline CDR1 and CDR2 sequences are SGHNT and YYREEE (reference sequence). V was pared by 1 base and J by 1 base, with 14 bases between. The gene calls are TRBV5-4 and TRBJ1-1, with a tentative D call TRBD1 (6 bases). The receptor comes from a person between 18 and 65 years old who received the Ad26.COV2.S COVID-19 vaccine or a placebo. Sequencing used peripheral blood, obtained in a trial of Ad26.COV2.S vaccine versus placebo. The CDR3 DNA sequence: TGTGCCAGCAGCTTGTGGGGGGCATTACAGAACACTGAAGCTTTCTTT. Translation gives CASSLWGALQNTEAFF.